This note documents a single T cell receptor (beta chain) sequence. Assay used: immunoSEQ multiplex PCR; TCRdb lists only in-frame clones, some missing. The repertoire holds 150,000 or so clones, with 80% to 90% as singletons. These data originate in a study of blood T cell repertoires in COVID-19. As for the study in general: Samples representing acute and convalescent COVID-19 were sourced from the United States, Italy and Spain.

V lost 4 bases and J 2 bases, leaving 9 bases between the germline ends. Germline loops: CDR1 MGHRA, CDR2 YSYEKL. The CDR3 runs to 14 residues. The TCR was taken from a man aged 80 or over with acute or convalescent COVID-19. Sequencing was carried out using peripheral blood. V gene TRBV4-1 combines with J gene TRBJ1-3, with D uncertain. Here the CDR3 reads CASSLEATGNTIYF. Here the CDR3 DNA reads TGCGCCAGCAGCCTCGAGGCGACTGGAAACACCATATATTTT.